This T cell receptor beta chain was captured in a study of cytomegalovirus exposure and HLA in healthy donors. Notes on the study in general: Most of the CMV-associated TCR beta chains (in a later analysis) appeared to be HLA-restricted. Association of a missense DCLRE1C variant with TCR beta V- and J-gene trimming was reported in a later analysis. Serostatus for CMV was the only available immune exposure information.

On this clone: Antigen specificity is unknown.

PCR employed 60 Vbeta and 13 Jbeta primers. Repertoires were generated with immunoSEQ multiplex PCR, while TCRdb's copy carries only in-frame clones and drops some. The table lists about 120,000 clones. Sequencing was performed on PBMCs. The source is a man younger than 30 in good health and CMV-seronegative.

This CDR3 reads CASSLGEGGSTDTQYF. CDR3 in DNA: TGTGCCAGCAGCCTTGGGGAGGGAGGGAGCACAGATACGCAGTATTTT. The chain is built from TRBV5-4 and TRBJ2-3, with 7 bases identical to TRBD2. Germline lookup yields CDR1 SGHNT and CDR2 YYREEE (reference sequence). The CDR3 covers 16 residues. The V segment lost 4 bases and the J segment 0 bases; nucleotides outside the gene matches: 8.